A single sample is the source of the 25 T cell receptor beta chains below, sequenced in a study of a mutant IDH1 vaccine in newly diagnosed glioma. For these TCRs, the target antigens are not known. This sample's time point: week 23, last vaccination. Alongside topical imiquimod, each dose of vaccine comprised 300 ug of mutant IDH1 20-mer peptide. This table comes from immunoSEQ multiplex PCR, and its TCRdb copy is limited to in-frame clones, with some not included. This sample has tens of thousands of clones, with about 80% found just once. The sequencing here drew on PBMCs, taken from a glioma patient whose treatment included an IDH1 peptide vaccine. The receptors here all came from a man over 45 with glioma.

The chain couples TRBV14 to TRBJ2-1; 8 bases align to TRBD1. The V and J ends lost 1 base and 9 bases, in that order; junction bases with no gene match: 8. This CDR3 comprises 15 residues. Germline CDR1 is SGHDN and CDR2 is FVKESK. CDR3 bases: TGTGCCAGCAGCCAAGCACGGACAGGGTATGGTGAGCAGTTCTTC. This gives the protein CASSQARTGYGEQFF.

The V gene is TRBV19, the J gene TRBJ1-6; the D is unclear. Trimming left V 3 bases short and J 6 bases short, with 9 bases between. CDR1 is LNHDA and CDR2 is SQIVND in the germline V gene (reference sequence). The CDR3 has 14 amino acids. For the CDR3, the DNA is TGTGCCAGTAGTATGACACAACCTAATTCACCCCTCCACTTT. Amino acid sequence: CASSMTQPNSPLHF. Variable domain in full (rest from reference TRBV19 and TRBJ1-6): DGGITQSPKYLFRKEGQNVTLSCEQNLNHDAMYWYRQDPGQGLRLIYYSQIVNDFQKGDIAEGYSVSREKKESFPLTVTSAQKNPTAFYLCASSMTQPNSPLHFGNGTRLTVT.

By sample share, this clone is medium-sized. The J gene is TRBJ1-1, the V gene TRBV20-1; possible D gene TRBD1, 6 bases. The germline V gene encodes CDR1 DFQATT and CDR2 SNEGSKA (reference sequence). The CDR3 totals 11 residues. V was trimmed by 0 bases and J by 9 bases, leaving 8 bases between them. The CDR3 spells CSAREGAKAFF. CDR3 nucleotides: TGCAGTGCTAGAGAGGGGGCAAAAGCTTTCTTT.

This clone was recorded a few times. The gene calls are TRBV10-3 and TRBJ2-2; 8 bases map to TRBD1. The CDR3 runs 14 residues. CDR1 and CDR2 from the germline V gene are ENHRY and SYGVKD. V was clipped by 8 bases and J by 4 bases; unmatched bases: 6. The CDR3 reads CAISKQGGTGELFF. The CDR3 DNA is TGTGCCATCTCTAAACAGGGGGGCACCGGGGAGCTGTTTTTT.

The rearrangement uses TRBV11-3 and TRBJ2-2, with TRBD1 identical over 7 bases. Germline trimming cut 5 bases from V and 2 bases from J; bases unmatched to any gene: 5. The CDR3 consists of 15 residues. CDR1 and CDR2 (germline): SGHNT, YENEEA. The DNA for the CDR3 is TGTGCCAGCAGCCCCCGGACAGGAAACACCGGGGAGCTGTTTTTT. It yields the protein CASSPRTGNTGELFF.

The chain uses TRBV30 and TRBJ2-1, with D unclear. The CDR3 is 12 residues long. Germline loops: CDR1 GTSNPN, CDR2 SVGIG (reference sequence). The V end was cut by 4 bases, the J end by 9 bases, with 13 bases between. CDR3 DNA: TGTGCCTGGAACCGCCCTTCGACTGAGCAGTTCTTC. Translation gives CAWNRPSTEQFF.

This chain connects TRBV7-8 to TRBJ2-7; D possibly corresponds to TRBD1 (6 bases). Germline loops: CDR1 SGHVS, CDR2 FQNEAQ. V gave up 5 bases and J gave up 3 bases, with 17 bases separating them. This CDR3 has 15 amino acids. The CDR3 bases are TGTGCCAGCAGCAACCGGGACACCGCGAACTACGAGCAGTACTTC. It yields the protein CASSNRDTANYEQYF.

The rearrangement joins TRBV7-9 to TRBJ2-1; the D is unclear. The V gene lost 5 bases and the J gene lost 9 bases, with 11 bases spanning the gap. Germline V gene lookup returns CDR1 SEHNR and CDR2 FQNEAQ (reference sequence). This CDR3 spans 12 amino acids. The CDR3: CASSPPRSEQFF. In DNA, the CDR3 is TGTGCCAGCAGCCCCCCCCGAAGTGAGCAGTTCTTC.

This chain connects TRBV25-1 to TRBJ1-2; 8 bases fit TRBD1. The CDR3 has 14 residues. Germline CDR1 reads MGHDK; CDR2 reads SYGVNS. Unmatched junction bases numbered 4, after V lost 3 bases and J lost 4 bases. As DNA, the CDR3 is TGTGCCAGCAGTGACGTACAGGGGGGCTATGGCTACACCTTC. Its protein is CASSDVQGGYGYTF.

The chain links TRBV5-4 to TRBJ1-2, with D tentatively TRBD1 (5 bases). Deletions cut 3 bases from V and 7 bases from J, with 19 bases between. Germline CDR1 is SGHNT and CDR2 is YYREEE (reference sequence). The CDR3 is 15 amino acids. CDR3 in DNA: TGTGCCAGCAGCTCGCCTACGACACCCCAGGGTGGCTACACCTTC. It encodes CASSSPTTPQGGYTF.

The rearrangement links TRBV5-6 to TRBJ2-7; D remains ambiguous. Trimming left V 3 bases short and J 3 bases short, with 7 bases between. Germline CDR1 and CDR2: SGHDT and YYEEEE. The CDR3 extends over 12 amino acids. DNA of the CDR3: TGTGCCAGCAGCTCGGACCTCTACGAGCAGTACTTC. This codes for CASSSDLYEQYF.

The V call is TRBV9, the J call TRBJ1-3; D may be TRBD1 (6 bases). Germline V CDR1 and CDR2: SGDLS, YYNGEE. V lost 4 bases and J 3 bases, leaving 14 bases between the germline ends. This CDR3 has 15 residues. CDR3 DNA sequence: TGTGCCAGCAGCAAGGGGGAGACAAGTGGAAACACCATATATTTT. Its translation is CASSKGETSGNTIYF. Together with reference TRBV9 and TRBJ1-3, the CDR3 gives the full variable domain: DSGVTQTPKHLITATGQRVTLRCSPRSGDLSVYWYQQSLDQGLQFLIQYYNGEERAKGNILERFSAQQFPDLHSELNLSSLELGDSALYFCASSKGETSGNTIYFGEGSWLTVV.

The J gene is TRBJ2-7, the V gene TRBV2, with D maybe TRBD2 (5 bases). V lost 9 bases and J lost 2, with 23 bases in between. The CDR3 covers 16 residues. Per the germline V gene, CDR1 is SNHLY and CDR2 is FYNNEI. The CDR3 sequence: CASWNRRASEPYEQYF. The CDR3 bases are TGTGCCAGTTGGAACCGGCGGGCATCGGAACCCTACGAGCAGTACTTC.

The V and J genes are TRBV6-1 and TRBJ2-7, with a weak D call TRBD1 (5 bases). CDR3 length equals 12 residues. V was cut by 7 bases and J by 3 bases, with 10 bases left in between. Germline lookup yields CDR1 MNHNS and CDR2 SASEGT. CDR3 amino acids: CASTQGIYEQYF. The CDR3 coding sequence is TGTGCCAGCACCCAGGGTATCTACGAGCAGTACTTC.

This chain connects TRBV30 to TRBJ2-1, with D perhaps being TRBD1 or TRBD2 (5 bases each). This CDR3 has 15 amino acids. From germline, CDR1 is GTSNPN and CDR2 SVGIG (reference sequence). Between the trimmed V and J ends, which lost 0 bases and 7 bases, there was a span of 16 bases. Here the CDR3 DNA reads TGTGCCTGGAGTGTACTGGCAGGGACGGGGAATGAGCAGTTCTTC. It translates to CAWSVLAGTGNEQFF.

This clone was seen only once. V and J are TRBV6-5 and TRBJ2-5; TRBD1 agrees at 8 bases. The ends lost 5 bases at V and 11 bases at J; junction bases unmatched: 4. Germline V CDR1 and CDR2: MNHEY, SVGAGI. The CDR3 spans 11 residues. CDR3 bases: TGTGCCAGCAGTATCAGGGGGCGGCAGTACTTC. Protein: CASSIRGRQYF.

The V gene is TRBV13, the J gene TRBJ2-7; D gene ambiguous. The CDR3 runs to 14 residues. The ends were cut back, 3 bases at V and 7 bases at J, with 16 bases in the middle. Germline CDR1 is PRHDT and CDR2 is FYEKMQ (reference sequence). This chain's CDR3 is CASSLFGSPGEQYF. In nucleotides, the CDR3 is TGTGCCAGCAGCTTGTTCGGTAGTCCCGGAGAGCAGTACTTC.

The chain has TRBV6-1 and TRBJ2-1; 11 positions match TRBD1. With V trimmed by 6 bases and J by 2 bases, 3 bases remained unmatched. Germline lookup yields CDR1 MNHNS and CDR2 SASEGT. This CDR3 has 15 residues. In nucleotides, the CDR3 is TGTGCCAGCAGCCCGGGACAGGGGGCCTACAATGAGCAGTTCTTC. Residues: CASSPGQGAYNEQFF.

The chain employs TRBV4-3 and TRBJ2-7, with D possibly called TRBD1 or TRBD2 (5 bases each). This CDR3 has 15 residues. Germline V gene data show CDR1 as LGHNA and CDR2 as YSLEER. Trimming removed 4 bases at V and 1 base at J, with 14 bases between. The CDR3 nucleotides are TGCGCCAGCAGCCGGGACGTAGACCAATCCTACGAGCAGTACTTC. Protein product: CASSRDVDQSYEQYF.

The V gene is TRBV6-4, the J gene TRBJ2-1, with TRBD1 matching over 8 bases. The CDR3 covers 17 residues. V lost 6 bases, J lost 4 bases, and 14 bases stayed unmatched. CDR1 MRHNA and CDR2 SNTAGT come from the germline V gene. The DNA for the CDR3 is TGTGCCAGCAGCCCTCGGGCGACAGGGGCGAATTACAATGAGCAGTTCTTC. Its protein product is CASSPRATGANYNEQFF.

The CDR3 nucleotides read TGTGCCAGCAGCCCCCAACCCCGGGACTTCCAAGAGACCCAGTACTTC. It yields the protein CASSPQPRDFQETQYF. The chain is built from TRBV9 and TRBJ2-5, with D perhaps TRBD2 (6 bases). With 4 bases removed from V and 1 base from J, the gap between germline ends came to 17 bases. The CDR3 runs 16 residues. CDR1 SGDLS and CDR2 YYNGEE come from the germline V gene.

The chain couples TRBV15 to TRBJ1-3; no clear D. CDR3 length: 16 amino acids. Germline CDR1 and CDR2: LNHNV and YYDKDF (reference sequence). V lost 0 bases to trimming and J lost 0 bases, with 9 bases between them. CDR3: CATSREDFHSGNTIYF. CDR3 DNA: TGTGCCACCAGCAGAGAGGATTTTCACTCTGGAAACACCATATATTTT.

This rearrangement joins TRBV5-6 to TRBJ1-2, with D perhaps TRBD1 (6 bases). CDR1 is SGHDT and CDR2 is YYEEEE in the germline V gene. The CDR3 runs 16 residues. V shed 5 bases and J shed 4 bases, with 21 bases lying between them. The CDR3 protein is CASRYRVLRLGYGYTF. CDR3 nucleotides: TGTGCCAGCAGATACAGGGTCCTACGATTAGGCTATGGCTACACCTTC. The variable domain in full, with the rest retrieved from reference TRBV5-6 and TRBJ1-2, is DAGVTQSPTHLIKTRGQQVTLRCSPKSGHDTVSWYQQALGQGPQFIFQYYEEEERQRGNFPDRFSGHQFPNYSSELNVNALLLGDSALYLCASRYRVLRLGYGYTFGSGTRLTVV.

The chain recombines TRBV27 with TRBJ1-2; D is ambiguous. Germline V gene data show CDR1 as MNHEY and CDR2 as SMNVEV (reference sequence). The CDR3 totals 14 residues. V gave up 6 bases and J gave up 4 bases, with 15 bases separating them. The CDR3 coding sequence is TGTGCCAGCAGCCTAATAGGCGAGGGCTATGGCTACACCTTC. It is translated as CASSLIGEGYGYTF.

The gene calls are TRBV6-5 and TRBJ1-4; possibly TRBD1 for D (6 bases). Germline loops: CDR1 MNHEY, CDR2 SVGAGI. Trimming removed 2 bases from V and 6 bases from J, with 13 bases in between. The CDR3 has 15 residues. This CDR3 reads CASSYGGARDEKLFF. The CDR3 DNA sequence: TGTGCCAGCAGTTACGGGGGGGCGCGGGATGAAAAACTGTTTTTT.